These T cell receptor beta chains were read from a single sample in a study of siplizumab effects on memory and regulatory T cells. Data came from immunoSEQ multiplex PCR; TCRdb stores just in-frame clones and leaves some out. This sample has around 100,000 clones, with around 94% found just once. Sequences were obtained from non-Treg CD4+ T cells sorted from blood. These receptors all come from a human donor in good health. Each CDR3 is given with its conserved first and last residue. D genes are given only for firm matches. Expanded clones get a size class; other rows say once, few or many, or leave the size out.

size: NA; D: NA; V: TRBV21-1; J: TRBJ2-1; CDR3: CASSPFRAGNEQFF; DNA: TGTGCCAGCAGCCCGTTCCGGGCCGGGAATGAGCAGTTCTTC
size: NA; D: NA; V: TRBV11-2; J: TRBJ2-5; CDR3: CASSPVRGEEETQYF; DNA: TGTGCCAGCAGCCCCGTGAGGGGGGAGGAAGAGACCCAGTACTTC
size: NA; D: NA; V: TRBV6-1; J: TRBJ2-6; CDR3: CASSPGRAGANVLTF; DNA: TGTGCCAGCAGTCCGGGAAGGGCTGGGGCCAACGTCCTGACTTTC
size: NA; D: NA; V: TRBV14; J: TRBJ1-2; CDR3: CASSQESRSRYGYTF; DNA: TGTGCCAGCAGCCAAGAAAGTAGGAGCCGCTATGGCTACACCTTC
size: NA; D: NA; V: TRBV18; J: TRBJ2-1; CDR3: CASSPANEQFF; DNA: TGTGCCAGCTCACCGGCCAATGAGCAGTTCTTC
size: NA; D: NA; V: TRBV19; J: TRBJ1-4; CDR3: CASTTGSRGEKLFF; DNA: TGTGCCAGTACCACCGGGAGTAGGGGTGAAAAACTGTTTTTT
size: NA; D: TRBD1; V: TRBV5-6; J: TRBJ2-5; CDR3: CASSRGTDKETQYF; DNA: TGTGCCAGCAGCCGAGGGACAGATAAAGAGACCCAGTACTTC
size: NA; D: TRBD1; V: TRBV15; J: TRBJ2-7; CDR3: CATRGQGQNEQYF; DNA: TGTGCCACCAGGGGACAGGGCCAGAACGAGCAGTACTTC
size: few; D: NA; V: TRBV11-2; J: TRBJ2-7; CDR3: CASSLDDRSYEQYF; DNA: TGTGCCAGCAGCTTAGATGACAGATCCTACGAGCAGTACTTC
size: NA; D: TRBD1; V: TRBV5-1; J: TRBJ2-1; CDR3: CASSWKRQGAVPLVDNEQFF; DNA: TGCGCCAGCAGCTGGAAACGACAGGGGGCCGTGCCGTTGGTGGACAATGAGCAGTTCTTC
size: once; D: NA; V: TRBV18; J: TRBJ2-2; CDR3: CASSPLPSPNTGELFF; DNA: TGTGCCAGCTCACCACTTCCTAGCCCGAACACCGGGGAGCTGTTTTTT
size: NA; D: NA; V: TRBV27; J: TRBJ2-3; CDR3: CASSSQGKGGFTDTQYF; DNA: TGTGCCAGCAGCTCCCAAGGGAAGGGGGGGTTCACAGATACGCAGTATTTT
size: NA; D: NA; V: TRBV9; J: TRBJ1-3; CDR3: CASSVVLAPGWTPGNTIYF; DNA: TGTGCCAGCAGCGTAGTATTGGCTCCGGGCTGGACCCCTGGAAACACCATATATTTT
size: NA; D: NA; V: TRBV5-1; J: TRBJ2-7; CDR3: CASSPSTAGEQYF; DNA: TGCGCCAGCAGCCCCTCGACCGCGGGGGAGCAGTACTTC
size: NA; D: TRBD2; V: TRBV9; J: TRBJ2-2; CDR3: CASSYSGSAGELFF; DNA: TGTGCCAGCAGCTATAGCGGGAGTGCCGGGGAGCTGTTTTTT
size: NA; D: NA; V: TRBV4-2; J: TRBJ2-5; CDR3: CASSQPEAGETQYF; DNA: TGTGCCAGCAGCCAACCCGAGGCGGGTGAGACCCAGTACTTC
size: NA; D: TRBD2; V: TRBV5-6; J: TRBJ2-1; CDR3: CASSLVAGGPNEQFF; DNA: TGTGCCAGCAGCTTGGTGGCGGGAGGGCCGAATGAGCAGTTCTTC
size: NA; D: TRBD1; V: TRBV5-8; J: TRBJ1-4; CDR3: CASNPGTGANNEKLFF; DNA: TGTGCCAGCAACCCCGGGACAGGGGCAAATAATGAAAAACTGTTTTTT
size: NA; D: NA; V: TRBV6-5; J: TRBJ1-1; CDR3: CASLRGARYTEAFF; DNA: TGTGCCAGCCTCCGGGGGGCGCGGTACACTGAAGCTTTCTTT
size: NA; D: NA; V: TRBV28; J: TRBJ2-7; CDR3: CASSLRGLPGADEQYF; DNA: TGTGCCAGCAGCCTGCGGGGGCTACCGGGGGCAGACGAGCAGTACTTC
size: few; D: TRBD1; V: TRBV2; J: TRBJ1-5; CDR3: CASSPGQGYQPQHF; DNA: TGTGCCAGCAGTCCGGGACAGGGGTATCAGCCCCAGCATTTT
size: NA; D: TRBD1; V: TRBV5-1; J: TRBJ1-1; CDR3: CASLPGQGGTEAFF; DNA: TGCGCCAGCCTACCGGGACAGGGAGGCACTGAAGCTTTCTTT
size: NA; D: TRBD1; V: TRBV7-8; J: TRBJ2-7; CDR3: CASVRDRASYEQYF; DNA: TGTGCCAGCGTCCGGGACAGGGCTTCCTACGAGCAGTACTTC
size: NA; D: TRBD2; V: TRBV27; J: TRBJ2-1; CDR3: CASNSLAGGYNEQFF; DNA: TGTGCCAGCAATTCTCTAGCGGGAGGATACAATGAGCAGTTCTTC
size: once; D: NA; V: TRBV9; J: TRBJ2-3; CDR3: CASSVEVDPTDTQYF; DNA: TGTGCCAGCAGCGTAGAGGTCGACCCCACAGATACGCAGTATTTT
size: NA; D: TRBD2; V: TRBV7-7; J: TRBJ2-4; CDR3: CASTGLAGVAKNIQYF; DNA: TGTGCTAGCACCGGACTAGCGGGGGTAGCCAAAAACATTCAGTACTTC
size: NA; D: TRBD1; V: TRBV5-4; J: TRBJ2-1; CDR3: CASSLTGGTEQFF; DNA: TGTGCCAGCAGCTTGACAGGGGGCACTGAGCAGTTCTTC
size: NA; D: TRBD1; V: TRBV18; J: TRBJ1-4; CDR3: CASSPDRVTNEKLFF; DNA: TGTGCCAGCTCACCAGACAGGGTAACTAATGAAAAACTGTTTTTT
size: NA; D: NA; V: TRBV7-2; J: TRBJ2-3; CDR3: CASSQQGGTDTQYF; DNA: TGTGCCAGCAGCCAACAGGGCGGCACAGATACGCAGTATTTT
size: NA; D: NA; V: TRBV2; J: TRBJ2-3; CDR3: CASRGIAELTDTQYF; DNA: TGTGCCAGCAGAGGCATAGCGGAACTCACAGATACGCAGTATTTT
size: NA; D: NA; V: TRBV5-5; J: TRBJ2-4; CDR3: CASSAQSWPKNIQYF; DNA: TGTGCCAGCAGCGCCCAGAGTTGGCCCAAAAACATTCAGTACTTC
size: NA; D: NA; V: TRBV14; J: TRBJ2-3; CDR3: CASSPLGRRDTDTQYF; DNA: TGTGCCAGCAGCCCGTTGGGGCGGAGAGACACAGATACGCAGTATTTT
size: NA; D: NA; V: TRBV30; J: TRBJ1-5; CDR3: CAWSATGNSNQPQHF; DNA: TGTGCCTGGAGTGCAACAGGGAATAGCAATCAGCCCCAGCATTTT
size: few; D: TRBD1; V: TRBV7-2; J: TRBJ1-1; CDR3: CASSRDRGNEAFF; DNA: TGTGCCAGCAGTCGGGACAGGGGAAATGAAGCTTTCTTT
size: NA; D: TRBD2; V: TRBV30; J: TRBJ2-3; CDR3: CACTGLAGGWGTDTQYF; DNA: TGTGCCTGCACGGGACTAGCGGGGGGCTGGGGCACAGATACGCAGTATTTT
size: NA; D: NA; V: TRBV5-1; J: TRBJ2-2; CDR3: CASSLEGWPANTGELFF; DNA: TGCGCCAGCAGCTTGGAGGGTTGGCCAGCGAACACCGGGGAGCTGTTTTTT
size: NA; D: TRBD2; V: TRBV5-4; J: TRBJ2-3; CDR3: CASSLPSGGAADTQYF; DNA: TGTGCCAGCAGCTTACCTAGCGGGGGAGCCGCAGATACGCAGTATTTT
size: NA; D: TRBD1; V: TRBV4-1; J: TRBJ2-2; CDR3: CASSQDGDRVTGELFF; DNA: TGCGCCAGCAGCCAAGATGGTGACAGGGTCACCGGGGAGCTGTTTTTT
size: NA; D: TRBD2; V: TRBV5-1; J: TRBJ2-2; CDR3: CASSSSGRNTGELFF; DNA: TGCGCCAGCAGCTCTAGCGGGAGGAACACCGGGGAGCTGTTTTTT
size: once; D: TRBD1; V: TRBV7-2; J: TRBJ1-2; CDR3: CASSLGGTVTYGYTF; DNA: TGTGCCAGCAGCTTAGGAGGGACAGTGACCTATGGCTACACCTTC
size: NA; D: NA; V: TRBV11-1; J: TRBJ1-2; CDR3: CASSSMKGHGHHGYTF; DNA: TGTGCCAGCAGCTCGATGAAGGGACACGGGCATCACGGCTACACCTTC
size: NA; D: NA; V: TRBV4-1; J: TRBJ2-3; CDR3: CASSQAPMVNTQYF; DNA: TGCGCCAGCAGCCAAGCACCGATGGTGAATACGCAGTATTTT
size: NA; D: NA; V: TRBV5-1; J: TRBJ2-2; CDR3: CASSLAAGLNTGELFF; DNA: TGCGCCAGCAGCTTGGCCGCGGGACTTAACACCGGGGAGCTGTTTTTT
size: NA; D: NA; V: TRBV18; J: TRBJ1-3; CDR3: CASSPGLGATIYF; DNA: TGTGCCAGCTCGCCTGGACTGGGAGCCACCATATATTTT
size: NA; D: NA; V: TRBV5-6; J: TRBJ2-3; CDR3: CASELRGGDTQYF; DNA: TGTGCCAGCGAGCTCAGGGGTGGAGATACGCAGTATTTT